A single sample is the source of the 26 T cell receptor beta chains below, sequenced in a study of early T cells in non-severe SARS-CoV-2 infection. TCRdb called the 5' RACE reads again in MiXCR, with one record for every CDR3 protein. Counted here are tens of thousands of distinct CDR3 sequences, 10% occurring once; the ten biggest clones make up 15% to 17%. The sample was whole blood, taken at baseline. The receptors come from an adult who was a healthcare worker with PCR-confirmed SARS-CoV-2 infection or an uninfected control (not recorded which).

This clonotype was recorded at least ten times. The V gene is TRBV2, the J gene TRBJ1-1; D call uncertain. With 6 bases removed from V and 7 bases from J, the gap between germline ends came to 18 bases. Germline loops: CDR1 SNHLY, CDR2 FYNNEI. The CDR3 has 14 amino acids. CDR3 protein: CASSPRGFTVEAFF. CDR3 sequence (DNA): TGTGCCAGCAGCCCCCGAGGGTTTACGGTTGAAGCTTTCTTT. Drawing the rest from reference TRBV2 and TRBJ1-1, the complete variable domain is EPEVTQTPSHQVTQMGQEVILRCVPISNHLYFYWYRQILGQKVEFLVSFYNNEISEKSEIFDDQFSVERPDGSNFTLKIRSTKLEDSAMYFCASSPRGFTVEAFFGQGTRLTVV.

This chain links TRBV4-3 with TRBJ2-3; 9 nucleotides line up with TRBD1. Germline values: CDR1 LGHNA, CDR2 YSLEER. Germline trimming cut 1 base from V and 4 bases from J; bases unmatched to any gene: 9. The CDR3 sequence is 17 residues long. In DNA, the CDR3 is TGCGCCAGCAGCCAAGTGGGCGGACAGGGGCTCGCAGATACGCAGTATTTT. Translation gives CASSQVGGQGLADTQYF.

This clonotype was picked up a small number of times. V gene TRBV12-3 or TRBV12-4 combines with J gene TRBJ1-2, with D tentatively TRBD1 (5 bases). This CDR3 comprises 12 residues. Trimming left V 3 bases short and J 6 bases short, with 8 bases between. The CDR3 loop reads CASSFGADGYTF. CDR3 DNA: TGTGCCAGCAGTTTTGGGGCGGATGGCTACACCTTC.

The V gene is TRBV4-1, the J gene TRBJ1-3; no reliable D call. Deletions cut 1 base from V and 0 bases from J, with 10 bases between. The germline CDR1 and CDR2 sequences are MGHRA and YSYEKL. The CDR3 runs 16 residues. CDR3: CASSQAQTFSGNTIYF. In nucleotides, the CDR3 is TGCGCCAGCAGCCAAGCTCAAACCTTCTCTGGAAACACCATATATTTT.

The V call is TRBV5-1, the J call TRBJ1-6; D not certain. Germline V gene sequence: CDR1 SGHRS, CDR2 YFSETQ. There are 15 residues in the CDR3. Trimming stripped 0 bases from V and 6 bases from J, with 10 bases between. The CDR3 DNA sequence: TGCGCCAGCAGCTTGGATGAAGGACTTAATTCACCCCTCCACTTT. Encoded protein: CASSLDEGLNSPLHF.

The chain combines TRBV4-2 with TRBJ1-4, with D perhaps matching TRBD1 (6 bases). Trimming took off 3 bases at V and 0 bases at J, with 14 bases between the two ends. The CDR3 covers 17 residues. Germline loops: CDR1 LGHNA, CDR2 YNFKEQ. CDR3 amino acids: CASSQQQGSATNEKLFF. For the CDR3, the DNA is TGTGCCAGCAGCCAGCAACAGGGATCGGCAACTAATGAAAAACTGTTTTTT.

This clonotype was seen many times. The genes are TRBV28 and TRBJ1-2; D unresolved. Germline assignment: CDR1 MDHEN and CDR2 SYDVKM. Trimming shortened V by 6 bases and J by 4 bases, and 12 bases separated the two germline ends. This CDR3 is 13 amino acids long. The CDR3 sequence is CASRTSGSYGYTF. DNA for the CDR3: TGTGCCAGCAGGACGAGCGGGTCCTATGGCTACACCTTC.

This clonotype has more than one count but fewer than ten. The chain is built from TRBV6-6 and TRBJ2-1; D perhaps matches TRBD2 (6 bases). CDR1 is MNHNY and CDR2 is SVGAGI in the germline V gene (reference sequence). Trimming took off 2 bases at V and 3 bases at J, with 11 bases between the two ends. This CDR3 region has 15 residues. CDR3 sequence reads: CASSYQGGVYNEQFF. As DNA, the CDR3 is TGTGCCAGCAGTTACCAAGGCGGGGTCTACAATGAGCAGTTCTTC.

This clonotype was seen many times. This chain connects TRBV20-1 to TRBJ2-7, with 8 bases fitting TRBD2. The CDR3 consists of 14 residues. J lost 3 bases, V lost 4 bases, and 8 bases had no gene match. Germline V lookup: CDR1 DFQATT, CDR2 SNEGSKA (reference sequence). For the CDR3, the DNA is TGCAGTGCTACCCAGGGTCTAGCGGGCTACGAGCAGTACTTC. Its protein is CSATQGLAGYEQYF.

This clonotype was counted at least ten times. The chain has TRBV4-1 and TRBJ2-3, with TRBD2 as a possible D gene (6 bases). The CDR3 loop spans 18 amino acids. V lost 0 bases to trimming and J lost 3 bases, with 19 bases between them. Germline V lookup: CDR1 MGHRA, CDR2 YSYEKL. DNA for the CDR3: TGCGCCAGCAGCCAAGATCGTGTGTTGGGAGGTGGGACAGATACGCAGTATTTT. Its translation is CASSQDRVLGGGTDTQYF.

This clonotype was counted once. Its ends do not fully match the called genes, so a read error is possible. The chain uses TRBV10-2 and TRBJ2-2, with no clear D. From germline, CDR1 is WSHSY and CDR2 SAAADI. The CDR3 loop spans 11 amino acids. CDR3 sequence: CASRPRGELFF. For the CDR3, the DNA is TGTGCCAGCAGACCAAGGGGGGAGCTGTTTTTT.

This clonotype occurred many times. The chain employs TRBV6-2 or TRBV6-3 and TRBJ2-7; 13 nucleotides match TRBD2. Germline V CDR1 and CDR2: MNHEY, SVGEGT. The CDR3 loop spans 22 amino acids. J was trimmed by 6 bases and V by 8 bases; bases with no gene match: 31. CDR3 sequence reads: CASDYSGLAGPTRPRVRCEQYF. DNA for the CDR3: TGTGCCAGCGACTACTCGGGACTAGCGGGACCGACCCGCCCCCGTGTGAGGTGCGAGCAGTACTTC.

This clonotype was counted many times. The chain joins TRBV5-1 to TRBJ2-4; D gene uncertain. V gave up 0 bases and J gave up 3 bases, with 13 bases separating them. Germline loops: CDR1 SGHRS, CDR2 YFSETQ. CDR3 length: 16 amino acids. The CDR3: CASSLEAAAFKNIQYF. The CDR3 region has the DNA TGCGCCAGCAGCTTGGAGGCGGCGGCTTTCAAAAACATTCAGTACTTC.

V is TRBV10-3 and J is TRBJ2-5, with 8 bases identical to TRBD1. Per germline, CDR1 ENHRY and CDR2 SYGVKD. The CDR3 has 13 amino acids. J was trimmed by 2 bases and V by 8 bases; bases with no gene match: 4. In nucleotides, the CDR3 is TGTGCCATCGCGAGGGACAGGCAAGAGACCCAGTACTTC. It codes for CAIARDRQETQYF.

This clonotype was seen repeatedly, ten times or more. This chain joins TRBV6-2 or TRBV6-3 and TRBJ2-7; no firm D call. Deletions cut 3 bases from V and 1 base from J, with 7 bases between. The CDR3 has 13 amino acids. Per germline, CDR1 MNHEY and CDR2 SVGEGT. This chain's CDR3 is CASSYLASYEQYF. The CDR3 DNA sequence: TGTGCCAGCAGTTATTTGGCTTCCTACGAGCAGTACTTC.

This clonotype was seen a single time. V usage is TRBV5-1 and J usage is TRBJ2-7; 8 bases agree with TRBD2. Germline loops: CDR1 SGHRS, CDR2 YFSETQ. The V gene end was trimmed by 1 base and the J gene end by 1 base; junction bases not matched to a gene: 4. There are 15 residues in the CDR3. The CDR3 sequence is CASSLKREPSYEQYF. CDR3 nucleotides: TGCGCCAGCAGCTTGAAGCGGGAGCCTTCCTACGAGCAGTACTTC.

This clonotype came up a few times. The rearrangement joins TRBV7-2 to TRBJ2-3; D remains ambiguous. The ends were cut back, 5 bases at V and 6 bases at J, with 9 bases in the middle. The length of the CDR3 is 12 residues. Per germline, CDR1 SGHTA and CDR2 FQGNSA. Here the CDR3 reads CASSQMWDTQYF. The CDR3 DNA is TGTGCCAGCAGCCAAATGTGGGATACGCAGTATTTT.

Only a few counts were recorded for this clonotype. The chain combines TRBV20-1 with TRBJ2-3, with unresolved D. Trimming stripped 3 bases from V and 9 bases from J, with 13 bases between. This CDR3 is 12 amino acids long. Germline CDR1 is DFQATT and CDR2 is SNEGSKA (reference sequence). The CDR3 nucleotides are TGCAGTGCTAGGTTACCGGGCTTGACGCAGTATTTT. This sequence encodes CSARLPGLTQYF.

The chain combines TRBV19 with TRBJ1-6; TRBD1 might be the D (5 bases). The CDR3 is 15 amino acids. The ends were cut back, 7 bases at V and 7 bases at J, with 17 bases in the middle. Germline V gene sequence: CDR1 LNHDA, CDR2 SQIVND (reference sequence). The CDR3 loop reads CASNYGATANSPLHF. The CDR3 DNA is TGTGCCAGTAATTATGGGGCGACAGCGAATTCACCCCTCCACTTT.

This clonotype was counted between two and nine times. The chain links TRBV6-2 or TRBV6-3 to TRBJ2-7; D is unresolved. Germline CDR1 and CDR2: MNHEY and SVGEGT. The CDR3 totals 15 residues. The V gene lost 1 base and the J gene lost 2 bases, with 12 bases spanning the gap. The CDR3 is CASSYFGQRAYEQYF. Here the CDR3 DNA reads TGTGCCAGCAGTTACTTTGGCCAGAGAGCCTACGAGCAGTACTTC.

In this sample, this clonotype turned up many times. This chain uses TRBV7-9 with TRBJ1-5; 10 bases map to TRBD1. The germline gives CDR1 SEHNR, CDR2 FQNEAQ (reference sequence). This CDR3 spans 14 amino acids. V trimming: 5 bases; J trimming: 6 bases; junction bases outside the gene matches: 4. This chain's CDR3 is CASSGTGERQPQHF. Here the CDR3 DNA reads TGTGCCAGCAGCGGGACAGGGGAGCGTCAGCCCCAGCATTTT. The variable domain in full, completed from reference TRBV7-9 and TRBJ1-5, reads DTGVSQNPRHKITKRGQNVTFRCDPISEHNRLYWYRQTLGQGPEFLTYFQNEAQLEKSRLLSDRFSAERPKGSFSTLEIQRTEQGDSAMYLCASSGTGERQPQHFGDGTRLSIL.

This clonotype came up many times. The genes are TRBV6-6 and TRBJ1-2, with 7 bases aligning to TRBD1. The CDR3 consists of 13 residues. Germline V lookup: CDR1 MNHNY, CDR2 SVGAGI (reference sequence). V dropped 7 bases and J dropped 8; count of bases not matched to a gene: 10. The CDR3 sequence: CASKAQGTEGYTF. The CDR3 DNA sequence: TGTGCCAGCAAGGCACAGGGGACTGAAGGCTACACCTTC.

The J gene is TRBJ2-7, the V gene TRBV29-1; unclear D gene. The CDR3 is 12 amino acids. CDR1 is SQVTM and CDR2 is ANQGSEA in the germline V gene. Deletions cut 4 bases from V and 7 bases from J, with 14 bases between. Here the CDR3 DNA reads TGCAGCGTTGTGGCCCGTAGTTGGGAGCAGTACTTC. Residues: CSVVARSWEQYF.

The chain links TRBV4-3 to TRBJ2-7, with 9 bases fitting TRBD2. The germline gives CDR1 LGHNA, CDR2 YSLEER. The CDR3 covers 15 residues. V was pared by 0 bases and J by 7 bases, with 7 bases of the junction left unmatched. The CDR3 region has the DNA TGCGCCAGCAGCCAAGAGGCGGGAGGGCCTGGGGAGCAGTACTTC. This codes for CASSQEAGGPGEQYF.

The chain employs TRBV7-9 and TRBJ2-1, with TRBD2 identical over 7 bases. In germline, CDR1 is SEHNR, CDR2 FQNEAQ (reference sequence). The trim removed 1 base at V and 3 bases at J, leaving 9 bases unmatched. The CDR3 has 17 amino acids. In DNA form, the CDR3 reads TGTGCCAGCAGCTTAGGTTGGAGCGGGGACTTCTACAATGAGCAGTTCTTC. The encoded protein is CASSLGWSGDFYNEQFF.

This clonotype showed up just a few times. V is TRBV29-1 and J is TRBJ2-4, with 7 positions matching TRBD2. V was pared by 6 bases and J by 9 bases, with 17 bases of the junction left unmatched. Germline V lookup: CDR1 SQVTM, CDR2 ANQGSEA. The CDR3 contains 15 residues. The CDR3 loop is CSVARGGDIGSIQYF. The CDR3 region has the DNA TGCAGCGTCGCCCGTGGGGGGGATATAGGCAGCATTCAGTACTTC.